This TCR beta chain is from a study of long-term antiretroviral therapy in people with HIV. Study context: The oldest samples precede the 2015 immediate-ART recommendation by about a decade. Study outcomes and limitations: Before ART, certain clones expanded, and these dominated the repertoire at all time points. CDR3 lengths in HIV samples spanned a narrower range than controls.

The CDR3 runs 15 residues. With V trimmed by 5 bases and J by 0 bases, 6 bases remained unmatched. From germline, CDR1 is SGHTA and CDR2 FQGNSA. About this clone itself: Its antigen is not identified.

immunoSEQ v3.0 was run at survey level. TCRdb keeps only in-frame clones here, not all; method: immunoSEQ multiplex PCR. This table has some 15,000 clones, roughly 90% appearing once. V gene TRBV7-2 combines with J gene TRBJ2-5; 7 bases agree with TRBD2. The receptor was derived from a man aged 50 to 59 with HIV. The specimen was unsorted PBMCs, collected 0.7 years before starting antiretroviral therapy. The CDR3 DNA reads TGTGCCAGCAGCCGACGACTAGCCAACCAAGAGACCCAGTACTTC. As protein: CASSRRLANQETQYF.